The source of this TCR beta chain is a study of breast tumors, draining lymph nodes, adjacent tissues. MiXCR, run by TCRdb on the multiplex PCR reads, gives a single entry per CDR3 protein. The sample gives 180,000 or so distinct CDR3 sequences, around 33% of which show up once; 3% to 4% is in the top ten. Samples came from axillary lymph nodes draining the breast cancer. This clonotype was detected many times. This clonotype was obtained from a female donor with breast cancer. Some clones in this sample may be carry-over from other donors' samples. Input material: axillary lymph node tissue.

The CDR3 loop reads CASSSDSHGYTF. CDR3 sequence (DNA): TGTGCCAGCAGCTCGGACAGCCATGGCTACACCTTC. The genes are TRBV7-9 and TRBJ1-2, with D perhaps TRBD1 (6 bases). Per germline, CDR1 SEHNR and CDR2 FQNEAQ (reference sequence). The V and J ends lost 4 bases and 6 bases respectively, with 9 bases between them. There are 12 residues in the CDR3.